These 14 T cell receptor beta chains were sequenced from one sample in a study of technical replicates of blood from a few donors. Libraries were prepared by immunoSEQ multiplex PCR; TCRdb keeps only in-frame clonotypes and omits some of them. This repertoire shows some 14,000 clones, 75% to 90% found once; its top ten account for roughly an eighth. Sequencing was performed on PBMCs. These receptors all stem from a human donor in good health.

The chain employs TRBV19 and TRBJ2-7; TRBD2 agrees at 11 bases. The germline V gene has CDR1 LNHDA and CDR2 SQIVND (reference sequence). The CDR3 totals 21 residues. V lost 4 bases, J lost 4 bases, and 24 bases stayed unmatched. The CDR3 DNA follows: TGTGCCAGTAGTAAAAAACCCCCGACTAGCGGGAATGTTAAAAGTTGGTACGAGCAGTACTTC. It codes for CASSKKPPTSGNVKSWYEQYF.

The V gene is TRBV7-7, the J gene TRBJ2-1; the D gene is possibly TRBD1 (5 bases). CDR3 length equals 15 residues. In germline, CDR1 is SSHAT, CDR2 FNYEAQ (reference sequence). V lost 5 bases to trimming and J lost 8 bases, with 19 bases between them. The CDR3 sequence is CASSDLRSGKDEQFF. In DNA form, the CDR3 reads TGTGCCAGCAGCGATCTAAGGTCAGGGAAAGATGAGCAGTTCTTC.

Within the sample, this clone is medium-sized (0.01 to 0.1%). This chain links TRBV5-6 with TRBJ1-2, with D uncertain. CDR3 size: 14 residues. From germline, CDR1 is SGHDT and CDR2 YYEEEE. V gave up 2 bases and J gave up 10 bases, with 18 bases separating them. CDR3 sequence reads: CASSFGGPLIDYTF. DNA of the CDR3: TGTGCCAGCAGCTTTGGCGGTCCCCTGATTGACTACACCTTC. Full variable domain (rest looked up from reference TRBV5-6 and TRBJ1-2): DAGVTQSPTHLIKTRGQQVTLRCSPKSGHDTVSWYQQALGQGPQFIFQYYEEEERQRGNFPDRFSGHQFPNYSSELNVNALLLGDSALYLCASSFGGPLIDYTFGSGTRLTVV.

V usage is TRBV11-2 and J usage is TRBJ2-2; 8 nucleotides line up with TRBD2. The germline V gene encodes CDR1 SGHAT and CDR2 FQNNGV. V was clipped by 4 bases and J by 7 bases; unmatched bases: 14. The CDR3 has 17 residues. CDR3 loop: CASSWATETSVIGELFF. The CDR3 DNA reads TGTGCCAGCAGCTGGGCGACCGAGACTAGCGTTATCGGGGAGCTGTTTTTT.

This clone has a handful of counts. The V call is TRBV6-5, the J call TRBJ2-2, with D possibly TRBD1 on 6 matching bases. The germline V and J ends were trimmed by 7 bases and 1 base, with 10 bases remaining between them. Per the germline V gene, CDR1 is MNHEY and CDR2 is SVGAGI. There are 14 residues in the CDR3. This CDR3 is CASTPDRNTGELFF. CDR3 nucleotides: TGTGCCAGCACCCCGGACAGGAACACCGGGGAGCTGTTTTTT.

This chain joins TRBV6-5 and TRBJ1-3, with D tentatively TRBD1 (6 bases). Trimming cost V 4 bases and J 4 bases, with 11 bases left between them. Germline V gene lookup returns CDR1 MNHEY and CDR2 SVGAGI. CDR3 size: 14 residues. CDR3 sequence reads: CASSSGTKGNTIYF. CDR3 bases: TGTGCCAGCAGTTCCGGGACAAAAGGAAACACCATATATTTT.

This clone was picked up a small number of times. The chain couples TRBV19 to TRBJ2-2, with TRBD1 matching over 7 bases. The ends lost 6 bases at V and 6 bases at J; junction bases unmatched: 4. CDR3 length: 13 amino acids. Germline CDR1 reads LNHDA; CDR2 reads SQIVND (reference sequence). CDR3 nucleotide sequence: TGTGCCAGTAGCGAAGGACAGGCCGGGGAGCTGTTTTTT. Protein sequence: CASSEGQAGELFF.

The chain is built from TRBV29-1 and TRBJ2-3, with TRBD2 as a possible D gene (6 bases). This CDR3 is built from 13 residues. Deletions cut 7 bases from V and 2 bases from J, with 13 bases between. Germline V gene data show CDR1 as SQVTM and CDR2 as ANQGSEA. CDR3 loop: CSARGMPTDTQYF. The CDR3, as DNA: TGCAGCGCCCGGGGGATGCCCACAGATACGCAGTATTTT.

CDR3 protein: CASPGTSGRGRRISYEQYF. In DNA, the CDR3 is TGTGCCAGCCCTGGGACTAGCGGGAGAGGACGCCGTATCTCCTACGAGCAGTACTTC. The chain has TRBV21-1 and TRBJ2-7; TRBD2 is the table's D call, not checked against the DNA. TRBV21-1 is designated a pseudogene. The CDR3 is 19 residues long.

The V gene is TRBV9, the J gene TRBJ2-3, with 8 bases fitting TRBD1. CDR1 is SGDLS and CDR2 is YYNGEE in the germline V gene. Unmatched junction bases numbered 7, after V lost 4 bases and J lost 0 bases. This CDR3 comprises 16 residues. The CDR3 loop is CASSTRQGASTDTQYF. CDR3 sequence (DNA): TGTGCCAGCAGCACACGTCAGGGGGCTAGCACAGATACGCAGTATTTT.

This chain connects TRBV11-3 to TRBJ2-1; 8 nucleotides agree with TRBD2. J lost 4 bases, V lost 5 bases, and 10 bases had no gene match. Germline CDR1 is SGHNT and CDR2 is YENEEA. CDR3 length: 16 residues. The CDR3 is CASSPDGGGRYNEQFF. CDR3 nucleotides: TGTGCCAGCAGCCCCGACGGGGGGGGAAGGTACAATGAGCAGTTCTTC.

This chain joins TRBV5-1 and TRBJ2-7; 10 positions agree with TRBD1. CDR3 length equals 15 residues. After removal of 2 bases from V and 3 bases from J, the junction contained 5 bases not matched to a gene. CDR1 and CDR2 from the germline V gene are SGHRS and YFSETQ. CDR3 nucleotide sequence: TGCGCCAGCAGCTTTCTAGGACAGGGGGACTACGAGCAGTACTTC. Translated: CASSFLGQGDYEQYF.

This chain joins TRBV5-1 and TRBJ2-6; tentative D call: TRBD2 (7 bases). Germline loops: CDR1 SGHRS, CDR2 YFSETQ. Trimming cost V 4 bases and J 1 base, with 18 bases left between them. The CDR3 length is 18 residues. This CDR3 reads CASSPTAGAGSGANVLTF. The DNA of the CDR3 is TGCGCCAGCAGCCCGACCGCGGGGGCGGGGTCTGGGGCCAACGTCCTGACTTTC.

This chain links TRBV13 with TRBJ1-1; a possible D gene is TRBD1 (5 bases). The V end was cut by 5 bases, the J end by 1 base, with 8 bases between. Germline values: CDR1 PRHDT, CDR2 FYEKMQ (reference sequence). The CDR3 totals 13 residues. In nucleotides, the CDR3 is TGTGCCAGCAGCCTAGACAGGAACACTGAAGCTTTCTTT. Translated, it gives CASSLDRNTEAFF.